This TCR beta chain was captured in a study of T cell clonality in common variable immunodeficiency. Notes on the study in general: Compared with healthy controls, CVID subjects showed increased TCRbeta clonality, mostly in about a third. CVID subjects shared fewer TCRbeta clones than healthy controls did.

This clone was recorded at least ten times. Its antigen is undetermined. The read halts 3 residues ahead of the CDR3 end, with the missing end drawn from the germline J gene. Per germline, CDR1 SGHTS and CDR2 YDEGEE. V was shortened by 4 bases and J by 5 bases, with 6 bases between the two germline ends. The CDR3 is 11 residues long. Profiling relied on immunoSEQ multiplex PCR, and the TCRdb table lists in-frame clones only, not all of them. Singletons are absent from the sample, which has about 35,000 clones. This clonotype originated in a person aged 18-69 years in good health. Sequenced input: peripheral blood mononuclear cells. V usage is TRBV5-8 and J usage is TRBJ1-2, with D tentatively TRBD1 (5 bases). The CDR3: CASSAGYGYTF. The covered CDR3 bases are TGTGCCAGCAGCGCAGGGTATGGC.